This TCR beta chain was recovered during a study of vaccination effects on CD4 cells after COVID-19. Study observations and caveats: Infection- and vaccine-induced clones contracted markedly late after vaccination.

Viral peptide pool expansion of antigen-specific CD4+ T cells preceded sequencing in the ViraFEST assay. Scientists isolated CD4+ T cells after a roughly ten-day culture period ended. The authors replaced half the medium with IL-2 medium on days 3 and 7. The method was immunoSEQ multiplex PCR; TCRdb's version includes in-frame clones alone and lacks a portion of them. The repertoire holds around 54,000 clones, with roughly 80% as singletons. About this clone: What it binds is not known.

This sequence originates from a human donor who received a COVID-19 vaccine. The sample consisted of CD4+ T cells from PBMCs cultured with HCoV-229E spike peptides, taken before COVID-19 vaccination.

CDR3 nucleotides: TGTGCCAGCAGCTTAGTAGGTTACTCTGGGGCCAACGTCCTGACTTTC. As protein: CASSLVGYSGANVLTF. The V and J genes are TRBV7-2 and TRBJ2-6; D not resolved. The CDR3 consists of 16 residues. The germline CDR1 and CDR2 sequences are SGHTA and FQGNSA. The V gene lost 1 base and the J gene lost 0 bases, with 7 bases spanning the gap.